This TCR beta chain was captured in a study of T-cell memory formation after mild COVID-19. Study summary: TCR clusters mostly belonged to single donors.

The germline V gene has CDR1 LNHDA and CDR2 SQIVND (reference sequence). Trimming shortened V by 3 bases and J by 6 bases, and 20 bases separated the two germline ends. CDR3 length: 17 residues. TCR alpha and TCR beta cDNA libraries carrying sample barcodes and UMIs were produced by 5'RACE using constant-segment primers. One entry per CDR3 protein, called by TCRdb with MiXCR from the 5' RACE reads. This table holds around 450,000 distinct CDR3 sequences, roughly a quarter found once. The sequence came from an adult woman who had mild COVID-19 (a few samples of this study predate the infection). Cell type and time point are not known. Sequencing was carried out using PBMCs or a T cell subset sorted from them (not recorded which). The rearrangement links TRBV19 to TRBJ1-4, with D perhaps TRBD1 (6 bases). The CDR3: CASSIPRRTARYEKLFF. CDR3 bases: TGTGCCAGTAGTATCCCCCGTCGGACAGCCCGGTATGAAAAACTGTTTTTT.